The rows below give T cell receptor beta chains drawn from one sample of a study of blood T cell repertoires in COVID-19. Some clones are missing from TCRdb's copy, which holds only in-frame ones; the method was immunoSEQ multiplex PCR. Of 230,000 or so clones in the sample, 80% to 90% are singletons; the top ten hold over 1.2%. The sample comprised peripheral blood. The receptor set was obtained from a woman aged 40 to 50 who had recovered from COVID-19. The CDR3 runs from the conserved cysteine through the conserved F or W. Each record gives: V gene, clone size, J gene, D gene, CDR3 protein, CDR3 DNA. D genes are given only for firm matches. Expanded clones get a size class; other rows say once, few or many, or leave the size out.

TRBV15	NA	TRBJ1-5	NA	CATSRKAGVEPQHF	TGTGCCACCAGCAGGAAGGCAGGGGTAGAGCCCCAGCATTTT
TRBV19	NA	TRBJ1-1	NA	CASKKTANTEAFF	TGTGCCAGCAAGAAGACAGCGAACACTGAAGCTTTCTTT
TRBV12-2	NA	TRBJ1-4	NA	CASRLRTGGEKLFF	TGTGCAAGTCGCCTAAGGACAGGGGGCGAAAAACTGTTTTTT
TRBV9	NA	TRBJ2-3	TRBD2	CASSFRTSGGATDTQYF	TGTGCCAGCAGCTTTCGGACTAGCGGGGGGGCCACAGATACGCAGTATTTT
TRBV28	NA	TRBJ1-4	NA	CASSLGGAGNEKLFF	TGTGCCAGCAGTTTAGGGGGGGCGGGTAATGAAAAACTGTTTTTT
TRBV6-4	NA	TRBJ2-1	TRBD2	CASSEGTSGRLVQFF	TGTGCCAGCAGTGAGGGGACTAGCGGGAGGCTCGTGCAGTTCTTC
TRBV7-8	once	TRBJ1-2	NA	CASSLTSGVDGYTF	TGTGCCAGCAGCTTAACTTCGGGGGTTGATGGCTACACCTTC
TRBV6-5	NA	TRBJ2-3	TRBD2	CATPAGEFTDTQYF	TGTGCCACCCCAGCGGGGGAGTTCACAGATACGCAGTATTTT
TRBV11-2	NA	TRBJ1-1	NA	CASSLAGYTEAFF	TGTGCCAGCAGCTTAGCAGGGTACACTGAAGCTTTCTTT
TRBV5-1	NA	TRBJ1-2	NA	CASSEAGNYGYTF	TGCGCCAGCAGCGAAGCAGGGAACTATGGCTACACCTTC
TRBV11-2	NA	TRBJ1-2	NA	CASSQVFRHGYTF	TGTGCCAGCAGCCAGGTTTTCCGACATGGCTACACCTTC
TRBV13	NA	TRBJ1-1	TRBD1	CASSPWDRGRGTEAFF	TGTGCCAGCAGCCCGTGGGACAGGGGAAGAGGCACTGAAGCTTTCTTT
TRBV7-2	NA	TRBJ1-6	TRBD1	CASSYLQGVGNSPLHF	TGTGCCAGCAGCTACCTACAGGGGGTCGGTAATTCACCCCTCCACTTT
TRBV7-8	NA	TRBJ1-2	TRBD1	CASSPSGDSTVHGYTF	TGTGCCAGCAGCCCCTCGGGGGACAGCACCGTTCATGGCTACACCTTC
TRBV5-1	NA	TRBJ2-3	NA	CASSLVGHFPDTQYF	TGCGCCAGCAGCTTGGTAGGACATTTCCCAGATACGCAGTATTTT